The entry that follows covers one TCR beta chain sequence. Its binding antigen is unknown. Base qualities are not recorded, but no much larger clone differs from it by a single base. The source of the sample is a study of blood T cell repertoires in COVID-19 (dated by TCRdb to 2020 to 2022). For the wider study: Samples from collaborators originated in the United States, Italy and Spain and spanned both the acute and convalescent phases of COVID-19. The prospective study material was composed of cDNA or gDNA derived from T cells, B-cell-depleted T cells, or PBMCs. Nearly every sample came with metadata listing a de-identified subject ID, COVID-19 status, age in years and sex. The samples were drawn from two sources: the first 160 participants of the ongoing ImmuneRACE study, and 1,254 subjects contributed by 6 global collaborators. Where available, HLA class I and class II types were obtained from metadata supplied by the sample provider rather than from assay-based typing. A freely available public database, intended as a resource for researchers studying the immune response to SARS-CoV-2, is where the repertoires were released. The dataset comprised deeply sampled blood TCRbeta repertoires from subjects exposed to, actively infected with, or recovered from COVID-19.

From the cysteine through the phenylalanine, the CDR3 covers 16 amino acids. The DNA shown is the 48-base CDR3, in frame from base 1. As encoded in the germline V gene, CDR1 is MNHEY while CDR2 is SVGEGT. V and J lose 0 bases and 4 bases, and a span of 13 bases separates them. TCRbeta CDR3 regions were amplified from genomic DNA by means of the immunoSEQ Assay, a bias-controlled multiplex PCR. On the study's bioinformatics: The number of nucleated cells in each sample was estimated by amplification of reference gene primers within the assay. To quantify the absolute abundance of each unique TCRbeta CDR3 rearrangement, sequence reads were collapsed and filtered. For each sample, productive Simpson clonality was calculated by taking the square root of Simpson's diversity index across productive rearrangements. TCRdb provides this immuneACCESS table in a form limited to in-frame rearrangements. Some clones are lacking; in checked studies, under half of them reflect an unresolved V gene, and why the rest are absent is not known. Clone size and V and J calls were adopted from that table, with D and trimming inferred from the DNA. In all, the sample holds about 15,000 clones, and around 88% of those were seen once. The ten largest clonotypes hold 15% to 20% of the sample.

Overall study results and their limits: The quantity of clinical and demographic metadata differed by source and by participant and was supplied without curation.

Collaborating institutions collected whole blood in K2EDTA tubes following their own protocols. For TCRbeta analysis, collaborators shipped samples as frozen whole blood, isolated PBMCs, or DNA extracted from either of those sample types. The clonotype was recovered from a human donor with active COVID-19. The donor label of this sample is uncertain. The sequence links TRBV6-2 or TRBV6-3 to TRBJ2-1; possibly the D gene is TRBD1, per 6 matching bases. Sequenced material: peripheral blood. The bases read TGTGCCAGCAGTTACTCGCAGGGGTCCCCATACAATGAGCAGTTCTTC. It is translated as CASSYSQGSPYNEQFF.